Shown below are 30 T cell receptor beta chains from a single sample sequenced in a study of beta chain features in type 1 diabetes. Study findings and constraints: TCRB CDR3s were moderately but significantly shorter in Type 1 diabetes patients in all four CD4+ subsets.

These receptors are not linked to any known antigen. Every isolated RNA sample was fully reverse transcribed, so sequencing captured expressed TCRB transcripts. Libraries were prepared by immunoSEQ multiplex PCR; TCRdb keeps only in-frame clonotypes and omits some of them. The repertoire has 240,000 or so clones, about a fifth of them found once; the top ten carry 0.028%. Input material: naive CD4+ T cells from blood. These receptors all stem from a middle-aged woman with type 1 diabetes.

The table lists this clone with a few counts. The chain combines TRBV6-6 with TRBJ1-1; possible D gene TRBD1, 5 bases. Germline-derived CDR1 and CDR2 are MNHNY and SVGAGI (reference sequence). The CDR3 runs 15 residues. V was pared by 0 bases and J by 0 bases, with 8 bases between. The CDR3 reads CASSYSKGMNTEAFF. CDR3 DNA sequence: TGTGCCAGCAGTTACTCGAAGGGGATGAACACTGAAGCTTTCTTT.

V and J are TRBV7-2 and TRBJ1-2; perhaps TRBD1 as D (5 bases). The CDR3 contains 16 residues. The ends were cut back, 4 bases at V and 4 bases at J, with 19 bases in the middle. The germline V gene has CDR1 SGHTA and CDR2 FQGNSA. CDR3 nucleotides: TGTGCCAGCAGCTCCTCCGGGACTTATGGCACCTATGGCTACACCTTC. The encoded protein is CASSSSGTYGTYGYTF.

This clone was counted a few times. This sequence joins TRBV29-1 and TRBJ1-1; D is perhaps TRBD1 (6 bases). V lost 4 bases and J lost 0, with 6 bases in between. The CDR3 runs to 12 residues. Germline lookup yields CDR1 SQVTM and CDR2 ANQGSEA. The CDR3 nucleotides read TGCAGCGTTGCAGGGGTGAACACTGAAGCTTTCTTT. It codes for CSVAGVNTEAFF. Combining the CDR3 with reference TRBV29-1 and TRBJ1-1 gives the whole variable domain SAVISQKPSRDICQRGTSLTIQCQVDSQVTMMFWYRQQPGQSLTLIATANQGSEATYESGFVIDKFPISRPNLTFSTLTVSNMSPEDSSIYLCSVAGVNTEAFFGQGTRLTVV.

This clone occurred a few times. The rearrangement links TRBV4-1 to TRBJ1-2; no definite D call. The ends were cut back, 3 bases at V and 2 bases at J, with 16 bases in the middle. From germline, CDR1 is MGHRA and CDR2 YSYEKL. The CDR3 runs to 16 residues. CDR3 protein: CASSHNNRENNYGYTF. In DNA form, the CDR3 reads TGCGCCAGCAGCCACAATAATAGGGAGAACAACTATGGCTACACCTTC.

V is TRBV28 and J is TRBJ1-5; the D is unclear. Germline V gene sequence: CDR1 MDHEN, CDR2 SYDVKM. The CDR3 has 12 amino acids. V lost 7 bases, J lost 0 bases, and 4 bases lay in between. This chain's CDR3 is CASKLSNQPQHF. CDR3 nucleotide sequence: TGTGCCAGCAAGCTTAGCAATCAGCCCCAGCATTTT.

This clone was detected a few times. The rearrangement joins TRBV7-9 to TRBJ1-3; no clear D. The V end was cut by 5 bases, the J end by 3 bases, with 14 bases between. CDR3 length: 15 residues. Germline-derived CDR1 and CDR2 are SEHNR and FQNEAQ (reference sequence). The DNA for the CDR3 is TGTGCCAGCAGCAGCAGAGGCGGAAATGGAAACACCATATATTTT. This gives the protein CASSSRGGNGNTIYF.

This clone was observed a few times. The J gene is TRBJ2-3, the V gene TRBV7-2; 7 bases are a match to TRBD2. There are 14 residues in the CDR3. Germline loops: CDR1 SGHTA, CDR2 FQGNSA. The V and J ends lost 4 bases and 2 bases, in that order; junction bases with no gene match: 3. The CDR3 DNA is TGTGCCAGCAGCTGGAAGCGGGACACAGATACGCAGTATTTT. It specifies CASSWKRDTDTQYF.

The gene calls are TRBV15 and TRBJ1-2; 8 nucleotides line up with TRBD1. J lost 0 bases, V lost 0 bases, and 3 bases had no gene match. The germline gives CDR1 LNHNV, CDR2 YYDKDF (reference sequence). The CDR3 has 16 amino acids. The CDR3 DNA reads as TGTGCCACCAGCAGAGATCAACAGGGGGCTAACTATGGCTACACCTTC. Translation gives CATSRDQQGANYGYTF.

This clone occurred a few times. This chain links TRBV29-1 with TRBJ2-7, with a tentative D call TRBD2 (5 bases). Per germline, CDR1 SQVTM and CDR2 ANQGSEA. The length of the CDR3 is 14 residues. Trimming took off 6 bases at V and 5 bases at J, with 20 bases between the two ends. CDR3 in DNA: TGCAGCGTCGGGATGAGTACTGAAGGGAACGAGCAGTACTTC. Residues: CSVGMSTEGNEQYF.

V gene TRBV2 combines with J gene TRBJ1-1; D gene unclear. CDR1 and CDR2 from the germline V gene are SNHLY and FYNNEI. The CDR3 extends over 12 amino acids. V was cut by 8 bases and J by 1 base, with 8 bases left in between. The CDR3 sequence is CASGQENTEAFF. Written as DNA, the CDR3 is TGTGCCAGCGGGCAGGAGAACACTGAAGCTTTCTTT.

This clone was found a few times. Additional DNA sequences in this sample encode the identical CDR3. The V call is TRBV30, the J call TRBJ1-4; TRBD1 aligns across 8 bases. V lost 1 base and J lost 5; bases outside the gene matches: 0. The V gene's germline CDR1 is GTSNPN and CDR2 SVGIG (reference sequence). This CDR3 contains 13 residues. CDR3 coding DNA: TGTGCCTGGAGTGGACAGGGGAATGAAAAACTGTTTTTT. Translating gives CAWSGQGNEKLFF.

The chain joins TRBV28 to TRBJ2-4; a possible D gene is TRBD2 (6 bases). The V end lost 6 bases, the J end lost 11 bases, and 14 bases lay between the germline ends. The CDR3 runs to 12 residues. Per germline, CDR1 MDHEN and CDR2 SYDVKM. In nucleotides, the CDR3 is TGTGCCAGCAGCCGCTTGGGGGGACTTCAGTACTTC. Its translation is CASSRLGGLQYF. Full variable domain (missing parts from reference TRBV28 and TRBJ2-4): DVKVTQSSRYLVKRTGEKVFLECVQDMDHENMFWYRQDPGLGLRLIYFSYDVKMKEKGDIPEGYSVSREKKERFSLILESASTNQTSMYLCASSRLGGLQYFGAGTRLSVL.

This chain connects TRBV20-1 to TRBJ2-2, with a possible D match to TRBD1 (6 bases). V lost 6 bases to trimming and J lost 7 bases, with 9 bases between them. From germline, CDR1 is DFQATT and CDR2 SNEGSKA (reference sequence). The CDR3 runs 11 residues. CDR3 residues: CSAQGFGELFF. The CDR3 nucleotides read TGCAGTGCCCAGGGGTTCGGGGAGCTGTTTTTT.

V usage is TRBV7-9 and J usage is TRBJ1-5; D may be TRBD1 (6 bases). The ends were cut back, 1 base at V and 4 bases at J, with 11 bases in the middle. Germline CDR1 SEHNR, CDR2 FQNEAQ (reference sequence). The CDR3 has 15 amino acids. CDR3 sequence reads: CASSLEGGLNQPQHF. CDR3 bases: TGTGCCAGCAGCTTAGAGGGGGGACTAAATCAGCCCCAGCATTTT.

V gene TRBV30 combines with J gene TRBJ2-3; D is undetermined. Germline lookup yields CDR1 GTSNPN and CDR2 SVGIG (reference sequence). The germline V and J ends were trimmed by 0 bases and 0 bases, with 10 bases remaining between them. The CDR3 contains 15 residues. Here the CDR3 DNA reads TGTGCCTGGAGTGTTCAAGCGCTAAGCACAGATACGCAGTATTTT. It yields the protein CAWSVQALSTDTQYF.

The CDR3 protein is CASSSEGQHTDTQYF. In DNA form, the CDR3 reads TGTGCCAGCAGCTCCGAAGGACAGCACACAGATACGCAGTATTTT. The rearrangement joins TRBV7-8 to TRBJ2-3, with D possibly matching TRBD1 (6 bases). CDR1 SGHVS and CDR2 FQNEAQ come from the germline V gene. The CDR3 is made up of 15 amino acids. Trimming shortened V by 4 bases and J by 2 bases, and 13 bases separated the two germline ends.

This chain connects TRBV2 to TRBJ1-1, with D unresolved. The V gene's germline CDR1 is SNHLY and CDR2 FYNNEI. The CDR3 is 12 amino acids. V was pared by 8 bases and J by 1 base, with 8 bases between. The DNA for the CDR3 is TGTGCCAGCGGGTGGAGGAACACTGAAGCTTTCTTT. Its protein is CASGWRNTEAFF.

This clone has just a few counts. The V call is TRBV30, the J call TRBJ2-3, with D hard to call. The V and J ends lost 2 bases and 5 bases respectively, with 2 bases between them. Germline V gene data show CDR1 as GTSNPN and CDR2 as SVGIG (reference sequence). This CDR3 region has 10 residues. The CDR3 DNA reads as TGTGCCTGGAGTCGAGATACGCAGTATTTT. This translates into CAWSRDTQYF.

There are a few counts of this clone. CDR3 loop: CATSREGNTEAFF. CDR3 DNA: TGTGCCACCAGCAGGGAGGGGAACACTGAAGCTTTCTTT. This chain joins TRBV15 and TRBJ1-1, with D uncertain. Trimming took 3 bases from V and 1 from J, leaving 6 bases between them. The CDR3 spans 13 residues. Germline-derived CDR1 and CDR2 are LNHNV and YYDKDF (reference sequence).

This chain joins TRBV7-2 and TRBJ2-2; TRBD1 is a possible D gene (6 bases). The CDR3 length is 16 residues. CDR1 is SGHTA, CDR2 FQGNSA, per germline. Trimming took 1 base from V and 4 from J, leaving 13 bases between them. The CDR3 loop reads CASSLGPPGVTGELFF. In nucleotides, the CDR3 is TGTGCCAGCAGCTTAGGCCCCCCAGGGGTCACCGGGGAGCTGTTTTTT.

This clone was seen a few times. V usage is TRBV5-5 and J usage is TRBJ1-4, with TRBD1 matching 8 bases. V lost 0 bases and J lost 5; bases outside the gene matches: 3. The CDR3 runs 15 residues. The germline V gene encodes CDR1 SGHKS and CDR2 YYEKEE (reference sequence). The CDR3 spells CASSLARTGNEKLFF. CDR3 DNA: TGTGCCAGCAGCTTGGCCCGGACAGGGAATGAAAAACTGTTTTTT.

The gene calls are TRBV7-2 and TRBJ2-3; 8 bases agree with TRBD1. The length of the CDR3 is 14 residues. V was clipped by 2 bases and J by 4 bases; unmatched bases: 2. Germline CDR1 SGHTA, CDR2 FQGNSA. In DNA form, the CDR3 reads TGTGCCAGCAGCTTACAGGGGGCCGCAGATACGCAGTATTTT. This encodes CASSLQGAADTQYF.

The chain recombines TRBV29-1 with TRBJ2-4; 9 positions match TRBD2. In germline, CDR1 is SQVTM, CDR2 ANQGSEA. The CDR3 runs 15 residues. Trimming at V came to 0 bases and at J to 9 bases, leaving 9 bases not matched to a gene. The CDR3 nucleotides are TGCAGCGTTGAAGATCGAGCGGGAGGACTCAGCATTCAGTACTTC. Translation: CSVEDRAGGLSIQYF.

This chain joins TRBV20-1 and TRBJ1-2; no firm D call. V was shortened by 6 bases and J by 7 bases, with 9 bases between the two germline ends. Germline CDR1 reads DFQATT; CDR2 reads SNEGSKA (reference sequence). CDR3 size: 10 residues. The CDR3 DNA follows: TGCAGTGCAGACACTGTTGGCTACACCTTC. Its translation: CSADTVGYTF.

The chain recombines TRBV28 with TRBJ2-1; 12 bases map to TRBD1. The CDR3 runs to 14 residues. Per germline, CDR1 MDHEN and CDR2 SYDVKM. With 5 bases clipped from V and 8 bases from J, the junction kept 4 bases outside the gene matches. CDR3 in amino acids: CASSQGQGAYEQFF. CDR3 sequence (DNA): TGTGCCAGCAGTCAGGGACAGGGGGCGTATGAGCAGTTCTTC. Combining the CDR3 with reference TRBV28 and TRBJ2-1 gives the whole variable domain DVKVTQSSRYLVKRTGEKVFLECVQDMDHENMFWYRQDPGLGLRLIYFSYDVKMKEKGDIPEGYSVSREKKERFSLILESASTNQTSMYLCASSQGQGAYEQFFGPGTRLTVL.

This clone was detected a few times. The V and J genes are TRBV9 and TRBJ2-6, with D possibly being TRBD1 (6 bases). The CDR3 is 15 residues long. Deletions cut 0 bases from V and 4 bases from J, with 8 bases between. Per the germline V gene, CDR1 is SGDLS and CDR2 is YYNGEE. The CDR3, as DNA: TGTGCCAGCAGCGTAGTAGGGACAGGGGCCAACGTCCTGACTTTC. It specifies CASSVVGTGANVLTF.

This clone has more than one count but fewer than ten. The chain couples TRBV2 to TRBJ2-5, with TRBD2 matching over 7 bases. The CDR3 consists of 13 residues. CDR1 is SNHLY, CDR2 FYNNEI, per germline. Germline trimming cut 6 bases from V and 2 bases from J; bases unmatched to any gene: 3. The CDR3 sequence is CASRGRAQETQYF. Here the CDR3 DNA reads TGTGCCAGCAGGGGGAGGGCTCAAGAGACCCAGTACTTC. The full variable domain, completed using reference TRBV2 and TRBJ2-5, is EPEVTQTPSHQVTQMGQEVILRCVPISNHLYFYWYRQILGQKVEFLVSFYNNEISEKSEIFDDQFSVERPDGSNFTLKIRSTKLEDSAMYFCASRGRAQETQYFGPGTRLLVL.

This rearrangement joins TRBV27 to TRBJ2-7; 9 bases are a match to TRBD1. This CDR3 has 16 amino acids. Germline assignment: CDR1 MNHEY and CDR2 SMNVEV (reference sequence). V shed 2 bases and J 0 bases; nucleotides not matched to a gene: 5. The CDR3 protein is CASSLTGTGSSYEQYF. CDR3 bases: TGTGCCAGCAGTTTAACCGGGACAGGGAGCTCCTACGAGCAGTACTTC.

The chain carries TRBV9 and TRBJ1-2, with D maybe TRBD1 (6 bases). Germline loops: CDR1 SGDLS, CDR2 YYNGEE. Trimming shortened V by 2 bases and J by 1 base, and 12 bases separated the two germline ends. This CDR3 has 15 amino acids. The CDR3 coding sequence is TGTGCCAGCAGCGTGAGGGACACGCTTAACTATGGCTACACCTTC. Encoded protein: CASSVRDTLNYGYTF.

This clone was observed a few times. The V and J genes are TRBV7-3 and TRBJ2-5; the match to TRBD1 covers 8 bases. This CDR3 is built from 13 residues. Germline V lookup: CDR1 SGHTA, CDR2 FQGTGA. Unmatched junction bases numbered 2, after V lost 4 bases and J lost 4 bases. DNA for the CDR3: TGTGCCAGCAGCTACGACAGGGGAGAGACCCAGTACTTC. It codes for CASSYDRGETQYF. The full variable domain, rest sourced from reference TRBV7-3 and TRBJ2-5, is GAGVSQTPSNKVTEKGKYVELRCDPISGHTALYWYRQSLGQGPEFLIYFQGTGAADDSGLPNDRFFAVRPEGSVSTLKIQRTERGDSAVYLCASSYDRGETQYFGPGTRLLVL.